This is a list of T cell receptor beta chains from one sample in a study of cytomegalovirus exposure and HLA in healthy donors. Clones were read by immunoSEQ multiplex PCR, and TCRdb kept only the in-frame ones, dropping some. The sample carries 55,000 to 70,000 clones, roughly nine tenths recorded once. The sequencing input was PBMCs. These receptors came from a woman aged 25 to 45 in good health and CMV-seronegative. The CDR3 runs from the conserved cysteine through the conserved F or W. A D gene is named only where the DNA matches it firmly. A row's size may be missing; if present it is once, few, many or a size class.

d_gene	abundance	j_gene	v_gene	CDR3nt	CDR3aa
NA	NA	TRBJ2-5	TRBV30	TGTGCCTGGAGTCCAGGACTGGGACAAGAGACCCAGTACTTC	CAWSPGLGQETQYF
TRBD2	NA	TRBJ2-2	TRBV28	TGTGCCAGCGCGGGACTAGCGGGAGGGAGCACCGGGGAGCTGTTTTTT	CASAGLAGGSTGELFF
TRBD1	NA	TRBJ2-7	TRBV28	TGTGCCAGCCGACAGGGGCTCGAGCAGTACTTC	CASRQGLEQYF
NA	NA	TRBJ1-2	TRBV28	TGTGCCAGCAGTTTAGAAAGCCCTGCGCCCTATGGCTACACCTTC	CASSLESPAPYGYTF
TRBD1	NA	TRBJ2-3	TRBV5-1	TGCGCCAGCAGCTTGGAGGGGGCCGATACGCAGTATTTT	CASSLEGADTQYF
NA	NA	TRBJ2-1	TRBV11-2	TGTGCCAGCAGCCAGCCCCGCCGAAGAGGGGGTGAGCAGTTCTTC	CASSQPRRRGGEQFF
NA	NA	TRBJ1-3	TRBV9	TGTGCCAGCAGCGTAGGGGGCAGGGGCTCTGGAAACACCATATATTTT	CASSVGGRGSGNTIYF
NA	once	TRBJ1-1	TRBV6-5	TGTGCCAGCAGTTACTCGAGAAGGGAGACTGAAGCTTTCTTT	CASSYSRRETEAFF
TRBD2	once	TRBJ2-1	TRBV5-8	TGTGCCACCTCCCGCGACGGGTCTAGCGGGGCAACCTACAATGAGCAGTTCTTC	CATSRDGSSGATYNEQFF
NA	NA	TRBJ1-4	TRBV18	TGTGCCAGCTCACCAATGACCGGGAAAAAACTGTTTTTT	CASSPMTGKKLFF
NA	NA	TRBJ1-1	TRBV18	TGTGCCAGCTCACCACCCGACAGCCTGATGAACACTGAAGCTTTCTTT	CASSPPDSLMNTEAFF
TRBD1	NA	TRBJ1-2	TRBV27	TGTGCCAGCAGTCTAATACAGGGGATGGGAGGCTACACCTTC	CASSLIQGMGGYTF
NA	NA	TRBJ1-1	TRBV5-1	TGCGCCAGCAGCTTGGCGTTTATGAACACTGAAGCTTTCTTT	CASSLAFMNTEAFF
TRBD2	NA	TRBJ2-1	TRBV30	TGTGCCTGGAAAAAGATCCGGACTAGCGGACAACGGAATGAGCAGTTCTTC	CAWKKIRTSGQRNEQFF
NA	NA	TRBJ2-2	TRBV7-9	TGTGCCAGCAGCTTAGTCTTCTCGGTCACCGGGGAGCTGTTTTTT	CASSLVFSVTGELFF
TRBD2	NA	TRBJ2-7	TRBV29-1	TGCAGCGTTGCTCCTTCGCGGGGGACCTACGAGCAGTACTTC	CSVAPSRGTYEQYF
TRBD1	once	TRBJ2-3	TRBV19	TGTGCCAGTAGTACCCGACAGGGGGTAACAGATACGCAGTATTTT	CASSTRQGVTDTQYF
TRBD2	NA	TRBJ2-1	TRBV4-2	TGTGCCAGCAGCCGCAGACTAGCGGGAGTCGACAATGAGCAGTTCTTC	CASSRRLAGVDNEQFF
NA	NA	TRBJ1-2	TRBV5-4	TGTGCCAGCAGCTCGCCCCAGACCGGACAGATTTATGGCTACACCTTC	CASSSPQTGQIYGYTF
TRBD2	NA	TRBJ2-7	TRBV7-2	TGTGCCAGCAGCGGGGGCTTAAGCGGGAGTTTGGGGCAGTACTTC	CASSGGLSGSLGQYF
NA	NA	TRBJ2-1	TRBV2	TGTGCCAGCAGACTGTTCAATGAGCAGTTCTTC	CASRLFNEQFF
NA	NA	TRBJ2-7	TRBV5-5	TGTGCCAGCAGCTTGGTTTCAGGGGTAAGCGAGCAGTACTTC	CASSLVSGVSEQYF
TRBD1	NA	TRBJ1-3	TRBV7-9	TGTGCCAGCAGCTTACGGACAGGGGGAGGAAACACCATATATTTT	CASSLRTGGGNTIYF
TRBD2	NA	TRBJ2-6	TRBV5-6	TGTGCCAGCAGCTGGAGGACTAGCGGGAGGGCCGTTGGGGCCAACGTCCTGACTTTC	CASSWRTSGRAVGANVLTF
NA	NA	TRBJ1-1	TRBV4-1	TGCGCCAGCAGCCCCGGCCGGACAGCGAACACTGAAGCTTTCTTT	CASSPGRTANTEAFF
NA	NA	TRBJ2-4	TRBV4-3	TGCGCCAGCAGCCGGGTGGCGGGACCCTGGGCCATTCAGTACTTC	CASSRVAGPWAIQYF
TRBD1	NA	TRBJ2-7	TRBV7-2	TGTGCCAGCAGCTTAGTCGCGGGACAGGGAGGCTACGAGCAGTACTTC	CASSLVAGQGGYEQYF
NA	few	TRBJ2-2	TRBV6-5	TGTGCCAGCAGTTACTCGCCACAGGAATGGACCGGGGAGCTGTTTTTT	CASSYSPQEWTGELFF
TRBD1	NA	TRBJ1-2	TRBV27	TGTGCCAGCAGTTGGGGGACAGCTGGTGGCTACACCTTC	CASSWGTAGGYTF
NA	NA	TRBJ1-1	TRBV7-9	TGTGCCAGCAGGTATCTACAGGAAGCCGAAGCTTTCTTT	CASRYLQEAEAFF
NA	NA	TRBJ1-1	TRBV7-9	TGTGCCAGCAGCTCACCAACGGTGATGACTGAAGCTTTCTTT	CASSSPTVMTEAFF
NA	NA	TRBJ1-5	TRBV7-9	TGTGCCAGCAGCCGACAGGAAAGCAATCAGCCCCAGCATTTT	CASSRQESNQPQHF
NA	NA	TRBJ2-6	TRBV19	TGTGCCAGTACCCCACTAGGACTGATCTCTGGGGCCAACGTCCTGACTTTC	CASTPLGLISGANVLTF
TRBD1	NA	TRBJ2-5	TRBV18	TGTGCCAGCTCACCAGATCGACAGGGTCAAGAGACCCAGTACTTC	CASSPDRQGQETQYF
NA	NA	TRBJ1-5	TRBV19	TGTGCCAGTAGTATAGAGACAGGCCCCCAGCCCCAGCATTTT	CASSIETGPQPQHF
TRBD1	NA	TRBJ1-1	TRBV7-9	TGTGCCAGCAGCCCCGGAAGGAGGACAGGGGCGAACACTGAAGCTTTCTTT	CASSPGRRTGANTEAFF